These T cell receptor beta chains were read from a single sample in a study of blood T cell repertoires in COVID-19. Sequencing used immunoSEQ multiplex PCR; TCRdb keeps in-frame clones, though not all of them. This sample yields 230,000 or so clones, of which almost 90% are seen a single time; about 2% belongs to the top ten. Sample: peripheral blood. These receptors were taken from a woman between 55 and 75 years old with COVID-19, enrolled during active disease. Each CDR3 is given with its conserved first and last residue. Fields, in order: D gene, V gene, J gene, clone size, CDR3 DNA, CDR3 protein. The D gene is left open where the match is weak. Size is omitted from some rows. Given values are once, few, many or a class for expanded clones.

TRBD1	TRBV6-5	TRBJ1-1	NA	TGTGCCAGCAGTTATAGACAGGGAAACACTGAAGCTTTCTTT	CASSYRQGNTEAFF
NA	TRBV18	TRBJ2-5	NA	TGTGCCAGCTCACCCTACCACCAAGAGACCCAGTACTTC	CASSPYHQETQYF
NA	TRBV19	TRBJ1-5	NA	TGTGCCAGTAGTAACAGGGAGAACAATCAGCCCCAGCATTTT	CASSNRENNQPQHF
NA	TRBV6-4	TRBJ1-2	NA	TGTGCCAGCAGTGACTCTTCAGGGGCCTATGGCTACACCTTC	CASSDSSGAYGYTF
NA	TRBV7-8	TRBJ1-1	NA	TGTGCCAGCAGCTTAGCGGAGACGAACACTGAAGCTTTCTTT	CASSLAETNTEAFF
TRBD1	TRBV5-4	TRBJ1-1	NA	TGTGCCAGCAGCTCTACGGGACAGGGGACCCACACTGAAGCTTTCTTT	CASSSTGQGTHTEAFF
NA	TRBV23-1	TRBJ1-2	NA	TGCGCCAGCAGTCCGTCTGGGGAGGCCAGGTCCCGTCCTACCTTC	CASSPSGEARSRPTF
TRBD1	TRBV10-3	TRBJ1-4	NA	TGTGCCATCAGCCAGGGACAGGGGGCCGGGGATGAAAAACTGTTTTTT	CAISQGQGAGDEKLFF
TRBD1	TRBV10-1	TRBJ2-7	NA	TGCGCCAGCAGTGAGCCCGCAAACTTAGACAGGGGAATTGTCTACGAGCAGTACTTC	CASSEPANLDRGIVYEQYF
NA	TRBV3-1/TRBV3-2	TRBJ1-2	NA	TGTGCCAGCAGCCAAGATTCCTCTTCTGGCTACACCTTC	CASSQDSSSGYTF
NA	TRBV19	TRBJ1-5	NA	TGTGCCAGTAGTCGAGACGGAGGCAATCAGCCCCAGCATTTT	CASSRDGGNQPQHF
NA	TRBV5-1	TRBJ2-5	NA	TGCGCCAGCAGCTTAGGGTCAGGGGAAGAGACCCAGTACTTC	CASSLGSGEETQYF
TRBD1	TRBV19	TRBJ1-5	NA	TGTGCCAGTAGCCTGGGGACAGGGAGCAATCAGCCCCAGCATTTT	CASSLGTGSNQPQHF
NA	TRBV7-2	TRBJ1-5	NA	TGTGCCAGCAGCTTAGCGAACAGCTTAAATCAGCCCCAGCATTTT	CASSLANSLNQPQHF
NA	TRBV13	TRBJ2-7	NA	TGTGCCAGCAGTTTAACGAGCGGGTCCGACTCCTACGAGCAGTACTTC	CASSLTSGSDSYEQYF
NA	TRBV4-3	TRBJ1-6	once	TGCGCCAGCAGCCAAGGAGACGGGGGAAGTAATTCACCCCTCCACTTT	CASSQGDGGSNSPLHF
TRBD2	TRBV13	TRBJ2-7	NA	TGTGCCAGCAGCTCTCTTGGTAGCGGGGGCTCCTACGAGCAGTACTTC	CASSSLGSGGSYEQYF
NA	TRBV4-1	TRBJ1-5	NA	TGCGCCAGCAGCCAAGCGGGGGGACAACCCAATCAGCCCCAGCATTTT	CASSQAGGQPNQPQHF
NA	TRBV7-9	TRBJ1-2	NA	TGTGCCAGCAGCTTATCAGGGAATGACTATGGCTACACCTTC	CASSLSGNDYGYTF
TRBD1	TRBV29-1	TRBJ2-1	NA	TGCAGCGCGCGAAATCCGGACAGGGGGCTGAACAATGAGCAGTTCTTC	CSARNPDRGLNNEQFF
TRBD1	TRBV6-2/TRBV6-3	TRBJ1-5	NA	TGTGCCAGCAGTTTTTCAGGGGGAGCAGGCAATCAGCCCCAGCATTTT	CASSFSGGAGNQPQHF
NA	TRBV2	TRBJ2-3	NA	TGTGCCAGCATCACAGGAGGCACAGATACGCAGTATTTT	CASITGGTDTQYF
NA	TRBV4-1	TRBJ1-2	NA	TGCGCCAGCAGCCAAGATGGCAGGGCTGGCTACACCTTC	CASSQDGRAGYTF
NA	TRBV6-5	TRBJ1-2	NA	TGTGCCAGCAGTTTCAGGCGAACCCCTAACTATGGCTACACCTTC	CASSFRRTPNYGYTF
NA	TRBV5-1	TRBJ1-3	NA	TGCGCCAGCAGCTTGCGAGAAGCTGGAAACACCATATATTTT	CASSLREAGNTIYF
TRBD2	TRBV11-2	TRBJ2-5	NA	TGTGCCAGCAGCCTCCGGGGGGGGTTCGTGCAAGAGACCCAGTACTTC	CASSLRGGFVQETQYF
NA	TRBV20-1	TRBJ1-4	NA	TGCAGTGCTAGTCGGACATTAGGGCTGTTTTTT	CSASRTLGLFF
NA	TRBV5-1	TRBJ2-3	NA	TGCGCCAGCAGCTCTGGGGCGACTAGGGGTGGAGCAGATACGCAGTATTTT	CASSSGATRGGADTQYF
NA	TRBV6-5	TRBJ1-1	NA	TGTGCCAGCAGCCCGGGACACAACACTGAAGCTTTCTTT	CASSPGHNTEAFF